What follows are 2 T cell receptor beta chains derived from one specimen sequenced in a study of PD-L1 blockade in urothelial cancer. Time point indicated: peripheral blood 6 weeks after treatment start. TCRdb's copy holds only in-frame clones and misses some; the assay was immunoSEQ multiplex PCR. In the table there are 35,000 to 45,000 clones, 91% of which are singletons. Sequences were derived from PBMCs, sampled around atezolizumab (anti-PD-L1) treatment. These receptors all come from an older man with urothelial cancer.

The CDR3 region has the DNA TGTGCCAGCAGTCCACGGAGCTACGAGCAGTACTTC. Amino acids: CASSPRSYEQYF. V and J are TRBV6-6 and TRBJ2-7; D is unresolved. V lost 5 bases to trimming and J lost 3 bases, with 8 bases between them. CDR3 length: 12 amino acids. CDR1 is MNHNY and CDR2 is SVGAGI in the germline V gene (reference sequence).

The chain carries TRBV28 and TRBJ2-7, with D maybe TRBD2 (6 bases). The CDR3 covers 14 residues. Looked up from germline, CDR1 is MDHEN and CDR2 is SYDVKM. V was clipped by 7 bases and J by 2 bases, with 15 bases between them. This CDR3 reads CASTHTGLPYEQYF. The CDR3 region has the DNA TGTGCCAGCACACATACTGGACTACCCTACGAGCAGTACTTC.